This TCR beta chain came from a study of cytotoxic CD8 clonotypes in ibrutinib-treated CLL (dated by TCRdb to the early 2020s). With regard to the full study: The cohort had ten to twelve relapsed/refractory and about 15 treatment-naive patients; 17 to 18 were IGHV unmutated. Partial responses were observed in roughly 24 patients and complete responses in 2; after a median follow-up of about 69 months, remission was maintained in approximately 14 patients and progression was observed in approximately twelve. The response samples were drawn at a median of roughly twelve months into treatment, with a range of roughly 6 to 36 months. On average, each sample yielded around 250,000 productive templates and 80,000 to 95,000 productive rearrangements. Longitudinal samples were available for about 30% of the roughly 90 trial participants. Cryopreserved peripheral blood mononuclear cells were collected before treatment, at response, and at either disease progression or sustained remission. Patients were still on ibrutinib when every remission and progressive disease sample was collected. Beyond this particular receptor, the publication reports: An increase in clonality was observed at ibrutinib response, with clonality remaining stable during sustained remission and falling back toward baseline at progression. Baseline clonality exceeded that of age-matched healthy donors and correlated strongly with circulating CD8+ T-cell counts. Sustained-remission and progressing patients did not have matched sampling times, and lymph node repertoires were not examined. Public clonotypes were rare and either shrank or stayed stable during treatment, and the rise in clonality at ibrutinib response reflected expansion of private clonotypes.

The time point label on this specimen signifies: progressive disease on ibrutinib. For TCR beta library preparation, roughly 2.1 micrograms of genomic DNA was extracted from cryopreserved PBMCs. Longitudinal blood samples from CLL patients on ibrutinib monotherapy were analyzed using high-throughput TCR beta sequencing. The patients took part in an open-label, single-center phase 2 trial of ibrutinib monotherapy. A MiSeq instrument was used for deep resolution sequencing, which targeted depths ranging from 1 in 1 million up to 1 in 200,000 T cells, with coverage averaging 10x for each clonotype. The immunoSEQ hsTCRB Kit was used to generate TCR beta libraries. On the authors' methods: The data were analyzed with ImmunoSEQ Analyzer and ImmunoSEQ Data Assistant, and V, D and J gene assignments followed IMGT definitions. Clonality, which ranges from 0 to 1, was calculated by subtracting the normalized Shannon entropy of productive rearrangement frequencies from one. Only overrepresented clonotypes making up at least 0.05% of the repertoire of each patient were included in the public clonotype analysis. Repertoires from about a dozen age-matched healthy donors in immuneACCESS were used as clonality controls. TCRdb mirrors the immuneACCESS table, restricted to in-frame sequences. Some clones are absent from its copies; in checked studies, under half trace to an unresolved V gene, and the reason for the others is unknown. V and J calls and clone size are copied from that table; D and trimming were computed from the DNA. Within this sample are about 32,000 clones, with 70% to 75% of them counted one time only. The ten biggest clones cover 15% to 20% of the sample.

The CDR3 contains 13 residues, cysteine and phenylalanine counted. The retained sequence is limited to the CDR3, 39 bases, with the frame set at the first base. At the junction V is shortened by 0 bases and J by 7 bases, with 7 bases in between. Based on the germline V gene (reference sequence), the CDR1 and CDR2 sequences are LNHNV and YYDKDF. For this clone: No antigen is known for it. No clone much larger than this one lies a single base away; base qualities are absent.

The receptor was isolated from a human donor with chronic lymphocytic leukemia. This sequence uses TRBV15 and TRBJ2-1; there is no confident call for the D gene. The sample was PBMCs, taken at disease progression, from a patient treated with ibrutinib. Here is the DNA: TGTGCCACCAGCAGAGAGGATGTTAATGAGCAGTTCTTC. It translates as CATSREDVNEQFF.